This T cell receptor beta chain was profiled in a study of naive and memory T cell subsets. The beta constant-region primer was an equimolar mix of two oligonucleotides covering TRBC1 and TRBC2. Each CDR3 protein is one row after TCRdb ran MiXCR on the UMI-ligation and nested PCR reads. The sample shows 84,000 or so distinct CDR3 sequences, about 6.5% of them seen only once. In its sample, this clonotype was seen many times. Trimming removed 6 bases at V and 6 bases at J, with 14 bases between. The CDR3 extends over 14 amino acids. CDR1 and CDR2 (germline): SNHLY, FYNNEI. The TCR sequence derives from a human donor in good health. This chain joins TRBV2 and TRBJ2-2; weak D call: TRBD1 (5 bases). The sample consisted of central memory CD4+ T cells from blood. CDR3 bases: TGTGCCAGCAGCGCCCAGGGTGACCCCGGGGAGCTGTTTTTT. This translates into CASSAQGDPGELFF.